Presented here are 8 T cell receptor beta chains from one specimen sequenced in a study of CD8+CD57+ T cells in acquired aplastic anemia. Genomic DNA constituted the template upon which TCR beta VDJ and CDR3 profiling was performed. TCRdb reprocessed the reads with MiXCR, giving one entry per CDR3 protein. The sample holds about 160,000 distinct CDR3 sequences, less than 60% seen once. Sequencing was done on patients that had shown CD8+CD57+ cell expansion by flow cytometry. The source material was sorted CD4+, CD8+, or CD8+CD57+ T cells (not recorded which) from PBMCs. The source of these receptors is a human donor with aplastic anemia.

Many counts were recorded for this clonotype. The chain joins TRBV5-6 to TRBJ2-7; 11 nucleotides agree with TRBD2. CDR3 length equals 15 residues. Trimming removed 4 bases from V and 2 bases from J; junction bases left unmatched: 5. Germline V gene lookup returns CDR1 SGHDT and CDR2 YYEEEE. CDR3 nucleotides: TGTGCCAGCAGCACTCTAGCGGGAGGTCCCTACGAGCAGTACTTC. Protein: CASSTLAGGPYEQYF.

The V gene is TRBV7-2, the J gene TRBJ1-2, with D possibly TRBD1 on 6 matching bases. Per the germline V gene, CDR1 is SGHTA and CDR2 is FQGNSA. V lost 4 bases to trimming and J lost 4 bases, with 16 bases between them. The CDR3 is 15 residues long. CDR3 protein: CASSSEGHGVYGYTF. The CDR3 DNA reads TGTGCCAGCAGCTCCGAGGGACATGGTGTCTATGGCTACACCTTC.

This sequence joins TRBV29-1 and TRBJ2-7; D is uncertain. The germline V gene has CDR1 SQVTM and CDR2 ANQGSEA. Between the trimmed V and J ends, which lost 7 bases and 2 bases, there was a span of 15 bases. CDR3 size: 13 residues. CDR3 bases: TGCAGCGGAGCCTCGGGCGGACCCTACGAGCAGTACTTC. Its protein is CSGASGGPYEQYF.

This clonotype was seen repeatedly, ten times or more. The chain employs TRBV19 and TRBJ2-4, with D hard to call. CDR3 size: 14 residues. Germline assignment: CDR1 LNHDA and CDR2 SQIVND (reference sequence). Trimming left V 4 bases short and J 0 bases short, with 7 bases between. CDR3 in amino acids: CASSSVLAKNIQYF. The CDR3 bases are TGTGCCAGTAGTAGTGTCCTAGCCAAAAACATTCAGTACTTC.

The genes are TRBV10-3 and TRBJ1-3; D unclear. Trimming cost V 8 bases and J 3 bases, with 14 bases left between them. The CDR3 has 14 amino acids. CDR1 is ENHRY and CDR2 is SYGVKD in the germline V gene. Here the CDR3 DNA reads TGTGCCATCGGGAGGGAGGAAGATGGAAACACCATATATTTT. As protein: CAIGREEDGNTIYF.

This clonotype was observed many times. CDR3 DNA: TGTGCCAGCACCAGCCAGAGGGGAATCCGAAGCGAAGCTTTCTTT. It translates to CASTSQRGIRSEAFF. V gene TRBV2 combines with J gene TRBJ1-1; a possible D gene is TRBD1 (5 bases). Trimming took off 7 bases at V and 8 bases at J, with 23 bases between the two ends. Germline CDR1 reads SNHLY; CDR2 reads FYNNEI. This CDR3 is built from 15 residues.

The genes are TRBV11-2 and TRBJ2-3; 9 nucleotides line up with TRBD2. V was clipped by 3 bases and J by 0 bases; unmatched bases: 10. The CDR3 runs 18 residues. Germline CDR1 and CDR2: SGHAT and FQNNGV. CDR3 nucleotides: TGTGCCAGCAGCTTGGGTTCTAGCGGGACCCCTAGCACAGATACGCAGTATTTT. This sequence encodes CASSLGSSGTPSTDTQYF.

This clonotype was counted ten times or more. The rearrangement joins TRBV19 to TRBJ2-2; 8 nucleotides line up with TRBD2. The germline CDR1 and CDR2 sequences are LNHDA and SQIVND (reference sequence). V shed 7 bases, J shed 2 bases, and the junction held 3 bases outside the gene matches. This CDR3 region has 14 residues. CDR3 amino acids: CASKLAVNTGELFF. The CDR3 DNA follows: TGTGCCAGTAAACTAGCGGTAAACACCGGGGAGCTGTTTTTT.